Each of the 4 T cell receptor beta chains below was sequenced from the same sample in a study of blood T cell repertoires in COVID-19. The repertoire was sequenced with immunoSEQ multiplex PCR; TCRdb's copy has only in-frame clones and lacks some. Among about 220,000 clones listed, under 90% were seen once. Sequencing was performed on peripheral blood. These receptors were collected from a woman aged 80 or over with acute or convalescent COVID-19.

The chain couples TRBV7-9 to TRBJ2-1; D gene ambiguous. Trimming cost V 6 bases and J 6 bases, with 12 bases left between them. CDR3 length: 13 amino acids. The V gene's germline CDR1 is SEHNR and CDR2 FQNEAQ (reference sequence). The CDR3 bases are TGTGCCAGCAGTGTGTTAGTCGCCAATGAGCAGTTCTTC. Translated, it gives CASSVLVANEQFF.

This rearrangement joins TRBV11-2 to TRBJ2-2, with TRBD1 matching over 8 bases. The J segment lost 7 bases and the V segment lost 7 bases, leaving 8 bases of the junction unmatched. CDR1 is SGHAT and CDR2 is FQNNGV in the germline V gene. This CDR3 has 14 amino acids. Here the CDR3 DNA reads TGTGCCAGCATTCCGGGACAGGTGGACGGGGAGCTGTTTTTT. Translation gives CASIPGQVDGELFF.

Here the CDR3 DNA reads TGTGCCAGCAGCTTGGCATTGGTAGGGGCTGAAGCTTTCTTT. Residues: CASSLALVGAEAFF. The chain carries TRBV11-2 and TRBJ1-1; TRBD1 might be the D (5 bases). The V end was cut by 3 bases, the J end by 6 bases, with 14 bases between. The CDR3 is 14 residues long. In germline, CDR1 is SGHAT, CDR2 FQNNGV.

The gene calls are TRBV7-9 and TRBJ2-2, with 11 bases lining up with TRBD2. With V trimmed by 7 bases and J by 8 bases, 9 bases remained unmatched. CDR3 size: 15 residues. The germline V gene encodes CDR1 SEHNR and CDR2 FQNEAQ (reference sequence). CDR3 residues: CASKATGTSGGELFF. CDR3 bases: TGTGCCAGCAAGGCGACCGGGACTAGCGGAGGGGAGCTGTTTTTT.